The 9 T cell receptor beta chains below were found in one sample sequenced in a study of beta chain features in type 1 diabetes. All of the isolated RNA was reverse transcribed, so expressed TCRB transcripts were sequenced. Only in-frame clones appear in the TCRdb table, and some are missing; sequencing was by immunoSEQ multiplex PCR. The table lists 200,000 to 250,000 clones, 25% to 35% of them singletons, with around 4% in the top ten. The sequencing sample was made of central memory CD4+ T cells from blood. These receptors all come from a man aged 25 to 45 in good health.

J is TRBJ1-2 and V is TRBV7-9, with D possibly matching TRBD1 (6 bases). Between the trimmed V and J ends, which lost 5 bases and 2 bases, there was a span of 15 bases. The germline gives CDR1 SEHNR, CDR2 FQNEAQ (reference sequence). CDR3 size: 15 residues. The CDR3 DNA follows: TGTGCCAGCAGCCAAGGTGGGGGGCTAAACTATGGCTACACCTTC. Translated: CASSQGGGLNYGYTF.

CDR3 nucleotide sequence: TGCGCCAGCAGATTTCAAGACGGAAACTATGGCTACACCTTC. It codes for CASRFQDGNYGYTF. The genes are TRBV5-1 and TRBJ1-2; D is unclear. The CDR3 contains 14 residues. Germline CDR1 and CDR2: SGHRS and YFSETQ. V was trimmed by 5 bases and J by 2 bases, leaving 13 bases between them. Variable domain in full (rest from reference TRBV5-1 and TRBJ1-2): KAGVTQTPRYLIKTRGQQVTLSCSPISGHRSVSWYQQTPGQGLQFLFEYFSETQRNKGNFPGRFSGRQFSNSRSEMNVSTLELGDSALYLCASRFQDGNYGYTFGSGTRLTVV.

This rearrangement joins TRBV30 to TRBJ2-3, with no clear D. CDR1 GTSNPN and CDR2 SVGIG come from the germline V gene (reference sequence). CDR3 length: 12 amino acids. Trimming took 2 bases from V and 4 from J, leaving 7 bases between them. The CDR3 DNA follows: TGTGCCTGGAGTCATCGAGCAGATACGCAGTATTTT. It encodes CAWSHRADTQYF.

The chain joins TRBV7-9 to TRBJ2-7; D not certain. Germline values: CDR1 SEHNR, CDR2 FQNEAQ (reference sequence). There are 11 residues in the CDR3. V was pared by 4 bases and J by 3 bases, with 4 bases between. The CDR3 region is CASSSFYEQYF. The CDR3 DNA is TGTGCCAGCAGCTCTTTCTACGAGCAGTACTTC.

CDR3 in amino acids: CASSSRTGQGSYGYTF. CDR3 DNA sequence: TGTGCCAGCAGCTCAAGAACGGGACAGGGGAGCTATGGCTACACCTTC. The chain joins TRBV7-2 to TRBJ1-2; 10 positions match TRBD1. The CDR3 runs to 16 residues. Germline loops: CDR1 SGHTA, CDR2 FQGNSA. Trimming at V came to 4 bases and at J to 4 bases, leaving 9 bases not matched to a gene.

The CDR3 reads CASSLYPQPEQYF. The CDR3 coding sequence is TGTGCCAGCAGCTTATATCCGCAGCCCGAGCAGTACTTC. The J gene is TRBJ2-7, the V gene TRBV7-9; D remains ambiguous. Between the trimmed V and J ends, which lost 2 bases and 6 bases, there was a span of 11 bases. Germline V gives CDR1 SEHNR, CDR2 FQNEAQ (reference sequence). CDR3 length: 13 residues.

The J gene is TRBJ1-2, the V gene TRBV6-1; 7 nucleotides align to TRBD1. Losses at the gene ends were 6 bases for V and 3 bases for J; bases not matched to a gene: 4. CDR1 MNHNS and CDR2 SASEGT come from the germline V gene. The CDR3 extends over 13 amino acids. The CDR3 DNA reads TGTGCCAGCAGACCGACAGGGCACTATGGCTACACCTTC. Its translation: CASRPTGHYGYTF.

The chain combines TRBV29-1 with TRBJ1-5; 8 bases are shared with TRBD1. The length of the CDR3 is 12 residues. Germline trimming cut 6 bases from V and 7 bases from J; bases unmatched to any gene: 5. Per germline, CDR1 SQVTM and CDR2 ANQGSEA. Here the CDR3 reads CSVATGDQPQHF. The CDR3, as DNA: TGCAGCGTCGCGACAGGGGACCAGCCCCAGCATTTT.

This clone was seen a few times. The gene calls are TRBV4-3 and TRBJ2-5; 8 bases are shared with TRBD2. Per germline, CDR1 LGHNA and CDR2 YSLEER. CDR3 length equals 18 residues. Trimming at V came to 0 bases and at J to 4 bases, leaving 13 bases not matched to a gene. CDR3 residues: CASSQDSLAARRGETQYF. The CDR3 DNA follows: TGCGCCAGCAGCCAAGATTCACTAGCGGCCAGGAGGGGAGAGACCCAGTACTTC.